The rows below give T cell receptor beta chains drawn from one sample of a study of blood T cell repertoires in COVID-19. The protocol was immunoSEQ multiplex PCR, while the TCRdb copy is restricted to in-frame clones and leaves out a portion. This table has a few hundred thousand clones, about 90% appearing once. The material sequenced was PBMCs or T cells enriched from blood (not recorded which). The receptors originated from a woman in her fifties or sixties who had been exposed to COVID-19. Both conserved end residues are trimmed from each CDR3. D genes are given only for firm matches.

TRBJ2-1 NA TRBV7-8 ASSFGGPNNEQF
TRBJ2-7 TRBD2 TRBV11-3 ASSPGGGSSYEQY
TRBJ2-4 NA TRBV28 ASTAGVKTNLAKNIQY
TRBJ1-2 NA TRBV27 ASSVGQSINYGYT
TRBJ1-5 NA TRBV3-1/TRBV3-2 ASSQDSGHNQPQH
TRBJ1-1 NA TRBV10-1 ASRVGENTEAF
TRBJ2-1 TRBD1 TRBV11-3 ASSLGQGAYNEQF
TRBJ1-1 NA TRBV28 ASTLAGRDTEAF
TRBJ2-2 TRBD1 TRBV19 ASMLGQGVSGELF
TRBJ2-3 NA TRBV5-1 ASSVQGRTDTQY
TRBJ1-2 NA TRBV11-1 ASSFGPLGLYGYT
TRBJ2-1 NA TRBV30 AWGRGF
TRBJ1-1 NA TRBV12-3/TRBV12-4 ASSRGGEAF
TRBJ2-5 NA TRBV4-1 ASSQRTVRETQY
TRBJ1-5 TRBD1 TRBV2 ASRGTAGQPQH
TRBJ1-1 NA TRBV11-2 ASSLGFSEAF
TRBJ2-7 TRBD1 TRBV30 AWSVVPADRVFYEQY